The present entry profiles one T cell receptor (beta chain) with its context. Cohorts were assigned according to the clinical history that participants reported. This entry is derived from a study of blood T cell repertoires in COVID-19. Using immunoSEQ multiplex PCR, the repertoire was profiled, and TCRdb retains in-frame clones only, with some absent. Of hundreds of thousands of clones listed, almost 90% were seen once; the top ten hold 3.5% to 4.5%. Sequenced: PBMCs or T cells enriched from blood (not recorded which). This clonotype originated in a woman in her late teens or twenties with acute COVID-19.

Here the CDR3 reads CASSFEGGELFF. The CDR3 nucleotides read TGTGCCAGCAGCTTTGAGGGCGGGGAGCTGTTTTTT. This rearrangement joins TRBV7-3 to TRBJ2-2, with D maybe TRBD2 (5 bases). Germline-derived CDR1 and CDR2 are SGHTA and FQGTGA. Trimming cost V 3 bases and J 7 bases, with 6 bases left between them. The CDR3 sequence is 12 residues long.